The rows below give T cell receptor beta chains drawn from one sample of a study of cytomegalovirus exposure and HLA in healthy donors. Repertoires were generated with immunoSEQ multiplex PCR, while TCRdb's copy carries only in-frame clones and drops some. The data show around 210,000 clones, about four fifths seen once. The sequenced sample consisted of PBMCs. These receptors all stem from a male donor in good health and CMV-seropositive. Both conserved end residues are part of each CDR3. The order of the fields is D gene, J gene, clone size, V gene, CDR3 DNA, CDR3 protein. The D gene is left open where the match is weak. Clone size is given for some rows only: seen once, a few or many times, or a class if the clone is expanded.

>.|TRBJ1-4|.|TRBV6-5
TGTGCCAGCGGGTACCGGGAAAGGCGAGAAAAACTGTTTTTT
CASGYRERREKLFF
>.|TRBJ2-2|few|TRBV9
TGTGCCAGCAGCCCCATTACCAGCACCGGGGAGCTGTTTTTT
CASSPITSTGELFF
>TRBD2|TRBJ2-1|.|TRBV30
TGTGCCTGGAATTCGGTAGCGGGAGGACGGAATGAGCAGTTCTTC
CAWNSVAGGRNEQFF
>.|TRBJ2-1|once|TRBV18
TGTGCCAGCTCACCAAACAGTTACAATGAGCAGTTCTTC
CASSPNSYNEQFF
>.|TRBJ2-5|.|TRBV27
TGTGCCAGCAGTCCAGGGTCAGATACCAGGGAGACCCAGTACTTC
CASSPGSDTRETQYF
>TRBD2|TRBJ2-1|few|TRBV4-3
TGCGCCAGCAGTTCGACTAGCGGCCCCTACAATGAGCAGTTCTTC
CASSSTSGPYNEQFF
>.|TRBJ2-1|once|TRBV6-1
TGTGCCAGCCGAACTTGGGGGGAGGCCTACAATGAGCAGTTCTTC
CASRTWGEAYNEQFF
>.|TRBJ2-5|.|TRBV10-2
TGCGCCAGCAGTGAGTGGAGGGGGCCCCACCAAGAGACCCAGTACTTC
CASSEWRGPHQETQYF
>TRBD2|TRBJ2-2|.|TRBV9
TGTGCCAGCAGCGCCACCGGGACTAGCGGGGGGAGACCGAACACCGGGGAGCTGTTTTTT
CASSATGTSGGRPNTGELFF
>.|TRBJ1-6|.|TRBV5-1
TGCGCCAGCAGCTCATTGGACAGCCAGACTTTTCCCCTCCACTTT
CASSSLDSQTFPLHF
>.|TRBJ2-7|.|TRBV7-2
TGTGCCAGCAGCCCCCTAGACGAGCAGTACTTC
CASSPLDEQYF
>TRBD2|TRBJ2-7|.|TRBV5-1
TGCGCCAGCAGCTTGTTAACTAGCGGGATCAGCTCCTACGAGCAGTACTTC
CASSLLTSGISSYEQYF
>TRBD1|TRBJ2-3|.|TRBV9
TGTGCCAGCAGCTCGAGGGGGGACAGGGGCGCAGATACGCAGTATTTT
CASSSRGDRGADTQYF
>.|TRBJ2-6|.|TRBV28
TGTGCCAGCAGTCCCCCTCGGTCGGCTGGGGCCAACGTCCTGACTTTC
CASSPPRSAGANVLTF
>.|TRBJ1-1|.|TRBV2
TGTGCCAGCAGTGAAGCCGACACCAACACTGAAGCTTTCTTT
CASSEADTNTEAFF
>TRBD2|TRBJ2-1|.|TRBV7-2
TGTGCCAGCAGCTTAGCGCCTAGCGGGAGCCCCAATGAGCAGTTCTTC
CASSLAPSGSPNEQFF
>TRBD1|TRBJ2-7|.|TRBV18
TGTGCCAGCTCACCAAGGACAGGGGGCATCGACGAGCAGTACTTC
CASSPRTGGIDEQYF
>.|TRBJ1-2|once|TRBV6-5
TGTGCCAGCAGTCTGGGTGGCGGCTCTGCCTACACCTTC
CASSLGGGSAYTF
>.|TRBJ1-4|.|TRBV9
TGTGCCAGCAGCGTAGGCCAGGGAACTAATGAAAAACTGTTTTTT
CASSVGQGTNEKLFF
>.|TRBJ2-7|.|TRBV7-8
TGTGCCAGCAGCTTAATGGGGGTTTCAAGCGGGTACGAGCAGTACTTC
CASSLMGVSSGYEQYF
>.|TRBJ1-5|.|TRBV6-1
TGTGCCAGCAGTGACAGGGAAAATCAGCCCCAGCATTTT
CASSDRENQPQHF
>.|TRBJ2-5|.|TRBV18
TGTGCCAGCTCCCCATTTGGAGGGATCGAGACCCAGTACTTC
CASSPFGGIETQYF
>.|TRBJ2-1|.|TRBV6-6
TGTGCCAGCAGCAAGGGCGGCGGGAACAATGAGCAGTTCTTC
CASSKGGGNNEQFF
>.|TRBJ1-5|.|TRBV7-8
TGTGCCAGCAGCTTCACACCCAGGGGCGGACAGCCCCAGCATTTT
CASSFTPRGGQPQHF
>.|TRBJ2-7|.|TRBV30
TGTGCCTGGAGTGAAAGGGGGTACGAGCAGTACTTC
CAWSERGYEQYF
>TRBD2|TRBJ2-1|.|TRBV27
TGTGCCAGCAGATCACTAGCGGGAGGAGGCAATGAGCAGTTCTTC
CASRSLAGGGNEQFF
>TRBD1|TRBJ1-2|.|TRBV7-2
TGTGCCAGCACTCTTCGAAGGGACAGGGGGCAGGGGGGCTACACCTTC
CASTLRRDRGQGGYTF
>.|TRBJ1-2|.|TRBV4-2
TGTGCCAGCAGCCGCAGGGGAAACTATGGCTACACCTTC
CASSRRGNYGYTF
>.|TRBJ2-7|.|TRBV5-8
TGTGCCAGCAGCTTCAGGCCGATTTTAGGCTACGAGCAGTACTTC
CASSFRPILGYEQYF
>.|TRBJ2-7|.|TRBV7-9
TGTGCCAGCAGCCCGTGGACAGCCTACTCCTACGAGCAGTACTTC
CASSPWTAYSYEQYF
>TRBD1|TRBJ1-4|.|TRBV5-4
TGTGCCAGCAGCTTGGAGACAGGGCCGGCTGAAAAACTGTTTTTT
CASSLETGPAEKLFF
>.|TRBJ1-5|.|TRBV2
TGTGCCAGCAATGACCGTAATAGCAATCAGCCCCAGCATTTT
CASNDRNSNQPQHF
>TRBD1|TRBJ1-2|once|TRBV11-3
TGTGCCAGCAGCTCGACAGGGGGCTATGGCTACACCTTC
CASSSTGGYGYTF
>TRBD1|TRBJ2-7|.|TRBV10-3
TGTGCCATCCCCGGGACAGAACCCTACGAGCAGTACTTC
CAIPGTEPYEQYF
>.|TRBJ2-7|.|TRBV7-9
TGTTCCAGCAGCTTATCTGGAGGAAACGAGCAGTACTTC
CSSSLSGGNEQYF
>TRBD1|TRBJ2-1|.|TRBV6-5
TGTGCCAGCAGAGCCACAGGGGGATCCTACAATGAGCAGTTCTTC
CASRATGGSYNEQFF
>.|TRBJ1-2|once|TRBV6-6
TGTGCCAGCAGGTCGGTTCTCGGTGGCTACACCTTC
CASRSVLGGYTF
>TRBD2|TRBJ2-7|.|TRBV5-1
TGCGCCAGCAGCTTAAGACTAGCGGGGACCTACGAGCAGTACTTC
CASSLRLAGTYEQYF
>TRBD2|TRBJ2-7|.|TRBV29-1
TGCAGCGTATCTGTAACTAGCGGGTCCTACGAGCAGTACTTC
CSVSVTSGSYEQYF
>.|TRBJ2-5|.|TRBV11-3
TGTGCCAGCAGCTTAAGGCAGGGAAGCCAAGAGACCCAGTACTTC
CASSLRQGSQETQYF
>TRBD2|TRBJ2-5|.|TRBV19
TGTGCCAGTAGTATGATTAGCGGGAGTTACCAAGAGACCCAGTACTTC
CASSMISGSYQETQYF
>.|TRBJ1-1|.|TRBV30
TGTGCCTGGAGAAGGAGGGGCTCGACGGCGAACACTGAAGCTTTCTTT
CAWRRRGSTANTEAFF
>TRBD1|TRBJ1-2|.|TRBV19
TGTGCCAGTAGTAACCGGGACAGGGTTTTTGGCTACACCTTC
CASSNRDRVFGYTF
>.|TRBJ2-2|.|TRBV7-3
TGTGCCAGCAGCCCGGAGGGGGGGCCTGACGGGGAGCTGTTTTTT
CASSPEGGPDGELFF